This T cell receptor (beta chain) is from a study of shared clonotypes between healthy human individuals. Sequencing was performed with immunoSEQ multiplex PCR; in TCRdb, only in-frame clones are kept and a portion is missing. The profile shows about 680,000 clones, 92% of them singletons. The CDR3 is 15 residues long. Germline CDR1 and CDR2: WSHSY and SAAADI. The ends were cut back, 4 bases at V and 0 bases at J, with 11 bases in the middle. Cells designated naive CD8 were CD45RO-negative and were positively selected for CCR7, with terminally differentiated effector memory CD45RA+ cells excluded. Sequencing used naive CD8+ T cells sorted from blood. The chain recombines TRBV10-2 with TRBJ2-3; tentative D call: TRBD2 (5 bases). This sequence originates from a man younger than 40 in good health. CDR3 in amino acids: CASSVGEHSTDTQYF. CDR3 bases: TGCGCCAGCAGTGTCGGGGAACACAGCACAGATACGCAGTATTTT.